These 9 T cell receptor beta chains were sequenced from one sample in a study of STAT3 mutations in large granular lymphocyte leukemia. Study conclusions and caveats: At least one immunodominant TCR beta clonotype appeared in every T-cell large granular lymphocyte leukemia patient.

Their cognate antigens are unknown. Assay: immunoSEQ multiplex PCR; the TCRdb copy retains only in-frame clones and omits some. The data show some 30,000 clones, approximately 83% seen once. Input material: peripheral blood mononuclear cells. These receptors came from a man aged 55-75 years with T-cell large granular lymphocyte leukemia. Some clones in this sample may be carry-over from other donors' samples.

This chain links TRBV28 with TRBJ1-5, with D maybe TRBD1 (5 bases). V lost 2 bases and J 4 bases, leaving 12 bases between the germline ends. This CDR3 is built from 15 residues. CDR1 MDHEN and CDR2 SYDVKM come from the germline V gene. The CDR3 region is CASSLRQGRNQPQHF. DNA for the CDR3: TGTGCCAGCAGTTTAAGGCAGGGCCGTAATCAGCCCCAGCATTTT.

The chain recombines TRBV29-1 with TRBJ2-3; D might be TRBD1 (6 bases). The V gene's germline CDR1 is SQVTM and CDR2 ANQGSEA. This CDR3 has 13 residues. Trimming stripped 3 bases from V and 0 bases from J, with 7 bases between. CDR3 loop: CSVEDSSTDTQYF. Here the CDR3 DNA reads TGCAGCGTTGAGGACAGTAGCACAGATACGCAGTATTTT.

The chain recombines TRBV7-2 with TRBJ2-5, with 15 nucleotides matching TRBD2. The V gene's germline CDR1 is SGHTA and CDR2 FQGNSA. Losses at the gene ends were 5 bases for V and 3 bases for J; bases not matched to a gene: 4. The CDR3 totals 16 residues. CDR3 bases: TGTGCCAGCAGCCCGGGACTAGCGGGAGGCAAAGAGACCCAGTACTTC. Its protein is CASSPGLAGGKETQYF.

The CDR3 sequence: CASTSKGSSYNEQFF. CDR3 coding DNA: TGTGCCAGCACCAGTAAGGGTAGCTCCTACAATGAGCAGTTCTTC. The V and J genes are TRBV18 and TRBJ2-1; no clear D. CDR1 and CDR2 from the germline V gene are KGHSH and LQKENI. The CDR3 covers 15 residues. The V and J ends lost 8 bases and 0 bases respectively, with 14 bases between them.

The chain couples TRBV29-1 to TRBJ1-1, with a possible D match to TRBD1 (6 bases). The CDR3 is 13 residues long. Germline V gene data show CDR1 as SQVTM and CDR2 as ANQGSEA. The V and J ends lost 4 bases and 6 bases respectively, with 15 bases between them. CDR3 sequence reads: CSVVEGTIPEAFF. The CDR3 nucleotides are TGCAGCGTTGTTGAGGGGACAATCCCTGAAGCTTTCTTT.

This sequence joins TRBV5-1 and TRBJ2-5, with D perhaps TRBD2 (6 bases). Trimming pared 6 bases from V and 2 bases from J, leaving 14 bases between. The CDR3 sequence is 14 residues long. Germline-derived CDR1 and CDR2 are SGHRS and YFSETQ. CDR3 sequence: CASNPSAIQETQYF. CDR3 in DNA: TGCGCCAGCAATCCTAGCGCGATACAAGAGACCCAGTACTTC. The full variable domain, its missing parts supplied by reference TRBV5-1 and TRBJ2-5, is KAGVTQTPRYLIKTRGQQVTLSCSPISGHRSVSWYQQTPGQGLQFLFEYFSETQRNKGNFPGRFSGRQFSNSRSEMNVSTLELGDSALYLCASNPSAIQETQYFGPGTRLLVL.

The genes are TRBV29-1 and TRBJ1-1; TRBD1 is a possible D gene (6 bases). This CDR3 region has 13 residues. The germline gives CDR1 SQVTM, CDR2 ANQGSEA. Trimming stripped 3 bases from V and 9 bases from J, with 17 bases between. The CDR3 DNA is TGCAGCGTTGACGGGGCGGGGGGGGCGCAAGCTTTCTTT. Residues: CSVDGAGGAQAFF.

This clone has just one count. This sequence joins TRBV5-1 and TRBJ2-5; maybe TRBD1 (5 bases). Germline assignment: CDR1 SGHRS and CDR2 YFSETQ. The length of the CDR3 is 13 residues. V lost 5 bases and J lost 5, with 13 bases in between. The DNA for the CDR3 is TGCGCCAGCAGTCCTACCCAGGGCGAGACCCAGTACTTC. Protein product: CASSPTQGETQYF.

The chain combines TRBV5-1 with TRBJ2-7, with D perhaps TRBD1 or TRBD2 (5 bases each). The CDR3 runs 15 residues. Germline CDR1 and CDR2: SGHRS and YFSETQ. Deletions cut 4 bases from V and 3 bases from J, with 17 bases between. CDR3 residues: CASSLGVATIYEQYF. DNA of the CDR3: TGCGCCAGCAGCCTGGGGGTAGCAACGATCTACGAGCAGTACTTC.